This TCR beta chain was recovered during a study of blood T cell repertoires in COVID-19. Study context: The samples span acute and convalescent COVID-19 from the United States, Italy and Spain. The analysed material was cDNA or gDNA that came from T cells, B-cell-depleted T cells, or PBMCs.

As processed by the authors: Counts of nucleated cells, estimated from reference gene primer amplification, were obtained. Repertoires were generated with immunoSEQ multiplex PCR, while TCRdb's copy carries only in-frame clones and drops some. D and trimming come from the DNA, and the V and J calls and clone size come from that table. Of some 350,000 clones in the sample, 65% to 85% were seen once. This CDR3 contains 16 residues. Germline V gene data show CDR1 as SEHNR and CDR2 as FQNEAQ (reference sequence). J gave up 3 bases and V 2 bases, and 5 bases lay outside the gene matches. The genes are TRBV7-9 and TRBJ2-2; the match to TRBD1 covers 8 bases. The sequenced material came from peripheral blood. The TCR originated in a man aged 25-45 years with active or convalescent COVID-19. The CDR3 loop reads CASSLSRGRYTGELFF. As DNA, the CDR3 is TGTGCCAGCAGCTTAAGCAGGGGGCGGTACACCGGGGAGCTGTTTTTT.